These 17 T cell receptor beta chains share one sample of origin, sequenced in a study of T cell repertoires in cytomegalovirus infection. TCRdb redid the calling of the reads with MiXCR, one entry per CDR3 protein. The data show more than 650,000 distinct CDR3 sequences, 35% seen once. Sequenced material: PBMCs. The receptors stem from a human donor in good health (CMV status not recorded). Some clones in this sample may be carry-over from other donors' samples.

This clonotype was counted only a few times. This chain joins TRBV2 and TRBJ1-1; 8 bases line up with TRBD1. V dropped 7 bases and J dropped 1; count of bases not matched to a gene: 5. Germline CDR1 SNHLY, CDR2 FYNNEI. This CDR3 spans 14 amino acids. CDR3 in amino acids: CASTRTGWNTEAFF. CDR3 nucleotides: TGTGCCAGCACCAGGACAGGGTGGAACACTGAAGCTTTCTTT.

Only a few counts were recorded for this clonotype. The genes are TRBV12-3 or TRBV12-4 and TRBJ1-1, with TRBD1 matching 8 bases. The CDR3 has 13 amino acids. Trimming removed 6 bases from V and 5 bases from J; junction bases left unmatched: 5. In DNA form, the CDR3 reads TGTGCCAGCAGGGACAGGGCACCGACTGAAGCTTTCTTT. As protein: CASRDRAPTEAFF.

The V and J genes are TRBV12-3 or TRBV12-4 and TRBJ1-1; a weak D match, TRBD1 (5 bases). The germline V and J ends were trimmed by 7 bases and 0 bases, with 18 bases remaining between them. This CDR3 comprises 16 residues. As DNA, the CDR3 is TGTGCCAGCAACTGGCGGGTGGGGCAAATGAACACTGAAGCTTTCTTT. Amino acid sequence: CASNWRVGQMNTEAFF.

This clonotype was seen repeatedly, ten times or more. CDR3 DNA: TGTGCCAGCAGCTTACCGGCTCTAGAGGAGGATTCACCCCTCCACTTT. This codes for CASSLPALEEDSPLHF. This chain uses TRBV7-2 with TRBJ1-6; D gene ambiguous. CDR3 size: 16 residues. V lost 2 bases and J lost 8, with 16 bases in between. Germline CDR1 SGHTA, CDR2 FQGNSA. Looking up the rest from reference TRBV7-2 and TRBJ1-6 gives the full variable domain: GAGVSQSPSNKVTEKGKDVELRCDPISGHTALYWYRQSLGQGLEFLIYFQGNSAPDKSGLPSDRFSAERTGGSVSTLTIQRTQQEDSAVYLCASSLPALEEDSPLHFGNGTRLTVT.

The chain combines TRBV19 with TRBJ2-7; the D is unclear. The V and J ends lost 3 bases and 6 bases respectively, with 12 bases between them. From germline, CDR1 is LNHDA and CDR2 SQIVND (reference sequence). The CDR3 loop spans 13 amino acids. The CDR3 region is CASSMPLGAEQYF. Here the CDR3 DNA reads TGTGCCAGTAGTATGCCCTTGGGTGCCGAGCAGTACTTC.

The rearrangement links TRBV19 to TRBJ2-1; no clear D. Looked up from germline, CDR1 is LNHDA and CDR2 is SQIVND (reference sequence). The CDR3 is 13 amino acids. V lost 6 bases and J lost 7, with 13 bases in between. Here the CDR3 DNA reads TGTGCCAGTAGCCTCGGTAATTCGAATGAGCAGTTCTTC. Its translation is CASSLGNSNEQFF.

The chain recombines TRBV11-2 with TRBJ1-6, with 7 positions matching TRBD1. With V trimmed by 5 bases and J by 10 bases, 14 bases remained unmatched. CDR3 length: 16 residues. Germline lookup yields CDR1 SGHAT and CDR2 FQNNGV. The CDR3 DNA reads as TGTGCCAGCAGCCTAGGGGGACAGCGCCAACGGTCACCCCTCCACTTT. This sequence encodes CASSLGGQRQRSPLHF.

The rearrangement joins TRBV10-3 to TRBJ2-5; D unclear. CDR1 and CDR2 from the germline V gene are ENHRY and SYGVKD. The ends were cut back, 8 bases at V and 5 bases at J, with 9 bases in the middle. The CDR3 contains 11 residues. CDR3 nucleotides: TGTGCCATCGGTCGTGGGGAGACCCAGTACTTC. This sequence encodes CAIGRGETQYF.

The chain joins TRBV7-2 to TRBJ2-5, with 16 positions matching TRBD2. The CDR3 consists of 18 residues. Germline CDR1 reads SGHTA; CDR2 reads FQGNSA. With V trimmed by 4 bases and J by 5 bases, 10 bases remained unmatched. The CDR3 region is CASSSMPGLAGGLETQYF. CDR3 DNA: TGTGCCAGCAGCTCAATGCCGGGACTAGCGGGGGGGTTGGAGACCCAGTACTTC. Filled out from reference TRBV7-2 and TRBJ2-5, the complete variable domain reads GAGVSQSPSNKVTEKGKDVELRCDPISGHTALYWYRQSLGQGLEFLIYFQGNSAPDKSGLPSDRFSAERTGGSVSTLTIQRTQQEDSAVYLCASSSMPGLAGGLETQYFGPGTRLLVL.

This clonotype has a count of ten or more. The V call is TRBV7-6, the J call TRBJ2-5, with 14 bases matching TRBD2. Germline V gene sequence: CDR1 SGHVS, CDR2 FNYEAQ. This CDR3 comprises 15 residues. The V gene end was trimmed by 4 bases and the J gene end by 2 bases; junction bases not matched to a gene: 0. The CDR3 nucleotides are TGTGCCAGCAGCTGGACTAGCGGGGGGCAAGAGACCCAGTACTTC. This encodes CASSWTSGGQETQYF.

This clonotype was seen at least ten times. The gene calls are TRBV7-2 and TRBJ1-1; 7 bases agree with TRBD1. V was clipped by 5 bases and J by 0 bases; unmatched bases: 3. Per the germline V gene, CDR1 is SGHTA and CDR2 is FQGNSA. There are 14 residues in the CDR3. CDR3 coding DNA: TGTGCCAGCAGCACCGGGACAGTGAACACTGAAGCTTTCTTT. Translated, it gives CASSTGTVNTEAFF.

The chain is built from TRBV20-1 and TRBJ2-3, with 7 nucleotides matching TRBD1. Trimming cost V 0 bases and J 2 bases; bases outside gene matches: 5. The CDR3 is made up of 15 amino acids. CDR1 and CDR2 (germline): DFQATT, SNEGSKA (reference sequence). CDR3 loop: CSARDRDSVTDTQYF. In DNA, the CDR3 is TGCAGTGCTAGAGATCGGGACAGTGTCACAGATACGCAGTATTTT.

This clonotype was observed a handful of times. The rearrangement links TRBV4-1 to TRBJ2-2; D is possibly TRBD2 (6 bases). There are 16 residues in the CDR3. Trimming shortened V by 3 bases and J by 4 bases, and 15 bases separated the two germline ends. CDR1 MGHRA and CDR2 YSYEKL come from the germline V gene. The CDR3 sequence is CASSQEGRGITGELFF. CDR3 coding DNA: TGCGCCAGCAGCCAGGAGGGACGGGGGATCACCGGGGAGCTGTTTTTT.

This clonotype was seen more than once but under ten times. V gene TRBV27 combines with J gene TRBJ2-4; D may correspond to TRBD1 or TRBD2 (5 bases each). Germline V CDR1 and CDR2: MNHEY, SMNVEV (reference sequence). The V gene lost 7 bases and the J gene lost 6 bases, with 10 bases spanning the gap. There are 12 residues in the CDR3. CDR3 in amino acids: CASTGPLNIQYF. CDR3 sequence (DNA): TGTGCCAGCACGGGACCTCTAAACATTCAGTACTTC.

The chain is built from TRBV28 and TRBJ2-7; 9 nucleotides line up with TRBD1. V shed 7 bases and J 5 bases; nucleotides not matched to a gene: 15. This CDR3 is built from 16 residues. Germline V gives CDR1 MDHEN, CDR2 SYDVKM. The CDR3 DNA follows: TGTGCCAGCAATCCACAGACCGGGACAGGGTGGCACGAGCAGTACTTC. Translating it yields CASNPQTGTGWHEQYF.

This clonotype was picked up a small number of times. The chain recombines TRBV10-3 with TRBJ2-7; D is possibly TRBD1 or TRBD2 (6 bases each). The CDR3 spans 12 residues. CDR1 ENHRY and CDR2 SYGVKD come from the germline V gene. V dropped 8 bases and J dropped 2 bases, with 10 bases sitting between them. The CDR3 sequence is CAIRGGTYEQYF. DNA of the CDR3: TGTGCCATCCGAGGGGGGACCTACGAGCAGTACTTC.

This clonotype was counted many times. The chain employs TRBV7-9 and TRBJ1-2, with TRBD1 matching over 10 bases. The CDR3 spans 14 residues. Germline V lookup: CDR1 SEHNR, CDR2 FQNEAQ (reference sequence). The V segment lost 5 bases and the J segment 8 bases; nucleotides outside the gene matches: 8. This chain's CDR3 is CASSADRGQEGYTF. In nucleotides, the CDR3 is TGTGCCAGCAGCGCCGACAGGGGGCAAGAGGGCTACACCTTC. Using reference TRBV7-9 and TRBJ1-2 for the parts outside the CDR3, the full variable domain is DTGVSQNPRHKITKRGQNVTFRCDPISEHNRLYWYRQTLGQGPEFLTYFQNEAQLEKSRLLSDRFSAERPKGSFSTLEIQRTEQGDSAMYLCASSADRGQEGYTFGSGTRLTVV.